Presented here are 6 T cell receptor beta chains from one specimen sequenced in a study of Tregs in tolerant kidney transplant recipients. Here immunoSEQ multiplex PCR was the method, and the copy in TCRdb shows in-frame clones only, minus some. The data contain over 50,000 clones, around 82% of them singletons. Sequenced sample: CD4+ T cells from blood. The receptors come from a human donor in good health.

This chain connects TRBV27 to TRBJ2-2, with D perhaps matching TRBD1 (5 bases). The CDR3 extends over 15 amino acids. Germline CDR1 MNHEY, CDR2 SMNVEV (reference sequence). V shed 5 bases and J shed 4 bases, with 14 bases lying between them. The CDR3 loop is CASSPLGLGTGELFF. The DNA of the CDR3 is TGTGCCAGCAGTCCACTGGGGCTGGGCACCGGGGAGCTGTTTTTT.

This rearrangement joins TRBV25-1 to TRBJ1-5; maybe TRBD1 (6 bases). Germline lookup yields CDR1 MGHDK and CDR2 SYGVNS. V was shortened by 3 bases and J by 6 bases, with 12 bases between the two germline ends. CDR3 length: 14 amino acids. The CDR3 region is CASSEAMGAQPQHF. CDR3 sequence (DNA): TGTGCCAGCAGTGAGGCTATGGGGGCTCAGCCCCAGCATTTT.

This clone was found a few times. Here the CDR3 reads CASSLRGIPNNEQFF. The CDR3 coding sequence is TGTGCCAGCAGCTTAAGAGGGATTCCCAACAATGAGCAGTTCTTC. The chain combines TRBV7-2 with TRBJ2-1, with D maybe TRBD2 (5 bases). The V gene lost 2 bases and the J gene lost 5 bases, with 13 bases spanning the gap. Germline CDR1 SGHTA, CDR2 FQGNSA. The CDR3 length is 15 residues.

This chain joins TRBV7-9 and TRBJ1-4, with 7 nucleotides matching TRBD1. CDR1 and CDR2 from the germline V gene are SEHNR and FQNEAQ (reference sequence). This CDR3 spans 15 amino acids. The ends lost 5 bases at V and 4 bases at J; junction bases unmatched: 7. The CDR3 spells CASSPGGGLNEKLFF. The CDR3 DNA sequence: TGTGCCAGCAGCCCAGGGGGGGGACTTAATGAAAAACTGTTTTTT.

This chain joins TRBV30 and TRBJ1-2; TRBD1 might be the D (6 bases). Trimming cost V 2 bases and J 8 bases, with 15 bases left between them. Germline V gene data show CDR1 as GTSNPN and CDR2 as SVGIG (reference sequence). The CDR3 runs to 13 residues. This CDR3 reads CAWSPLQGRGYTF. The CDR3 DNA is TGTGCCTGGAGTCCCCTACAGGGAAGAGGCTACACCTTC.

J is TRBJ2-5 and V is TRBV7-8, with TRBD2 matching 9 bases. The J call may not be correct, given that the DNA end is closer to TRBJ2-7. Per the germline V gene, CDR1 is SGHVS and CDR2 is FQNEAQ. This CDR3 region has 15 residues. Here the CDR3 reads CASSLRGLAPYEQYF. Written as DNA, the CDR3 is TGTGCCAGCAGCTTGCGGGGACTAGCTCCCTACGAGCAGTACTTC.